This paragraph covers one T cell receptor (beta chain) sequence. The antigen is unknown. Template for every sorted-subset replicate PCR totaled 150 to 250 ng DNA, around 32,000 T cell genomes. Measured with immunoSEQ multiplex PCR; TCRdb has only the in-frame clones, and not every one. The sample contains approximately 2,300,000 clones, about nine tenths of which appear only once. CD45RA-negative memory and CD45RA+ naive subsets were split from the CD4+ cells. This sample is drawn from a study of shared clonotypes between healthy human individuals. Study results and limitations: The naive CD4 repertoires of a handful of donors were compared, and 5% to 6.5% of clonotypes were shared.

Germline assignment: CDR1 SGDLS and CDR2 YYNGEE. V shed 0 bases and J 5 bases; nucleotides not matched to a gene: 3. The CDR3 totals 16 residues. The clonotype was recovered from a man between 18 and 29 years old in good health. Some clones in this sample may be carry-over from other donors' samples. Sequenced material: naive CD4+ T cells from PBMCs. The sample's subset: CD45RA+ positively selected. This rearrangement joins TRBV9 to TRBJ2-3, with TRBD2 identical over 13 bases. The chain's CDR3 is CASSVGTSGRIDTQYF. Written as DNA, the CDR3 is TGTGCCAGCAGCGTAGGGACTAGCGGGAGAATAGATACGCAGTATTTT. The full variable domain, with the rest looked up from reference TRBV9 and TRBJ2-3, is DSGVTQTPKHLITATGQRVTLRCSPRSGDLSVYWYQQSLDQGLQFLIQYYNGEERAKGNILERFSAQQFPDLHSELNLSSLELGDSALYFCASSVGTSGRIDTQYFGPGTRLTVL.